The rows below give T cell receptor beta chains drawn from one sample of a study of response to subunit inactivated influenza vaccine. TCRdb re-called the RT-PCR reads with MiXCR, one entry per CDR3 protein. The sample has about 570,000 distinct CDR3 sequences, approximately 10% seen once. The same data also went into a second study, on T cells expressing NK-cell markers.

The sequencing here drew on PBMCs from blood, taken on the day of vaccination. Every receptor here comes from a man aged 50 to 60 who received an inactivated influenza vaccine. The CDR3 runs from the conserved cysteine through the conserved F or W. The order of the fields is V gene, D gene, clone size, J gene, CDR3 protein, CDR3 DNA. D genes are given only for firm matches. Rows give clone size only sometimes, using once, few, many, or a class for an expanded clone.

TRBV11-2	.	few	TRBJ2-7	CASSLVPGASWEQYF	TGTGCCAGCAGCTTAGTTCCGGGGGCTTCGTGGGAGCAGTACTTC
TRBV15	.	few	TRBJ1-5	CATSSVRVYQPQHF	TGTGCCACCAGCAGCGTCAGGGTGTACCAGCCCCAGCATTTT
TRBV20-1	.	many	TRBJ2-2	CSAEDSGVPGELFF	TGCAGTGCTGAGGACTCAGGCGTGCCCGGGGAGCTGTTTTTT
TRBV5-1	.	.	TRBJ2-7	CASSLAEEQYF	TGCGCCAGCAGCTTGGCAGAGGAGCAGTACTTC
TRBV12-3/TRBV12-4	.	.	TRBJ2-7	CASSFSRNEQYF	TGTGCCAGCAGTTTTTCAAGAAACGAGCAGTACTTC
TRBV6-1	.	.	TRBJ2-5	CASTTGGGEETQYF	TGTGCCAGCACCACAGGGGGGGGTGAAGAGACCCAGTACTTC
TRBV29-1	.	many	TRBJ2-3	CSESALSSSTDTQYF	TGCAGCGAGTCGGCTTTGAGCTCTAGCACAGATACGCAGTATTTT
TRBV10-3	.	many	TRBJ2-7	CAISESSTIETYEQYF	TGTGCCATCAGTGAGTCGAGCACTATAGAAACCTACGAGCAGTACTTC
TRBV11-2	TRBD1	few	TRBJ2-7	CASSSSTGFTYEQYF	TGTGCCAGCAGCTCCTCGACAGGGTTTACCTACGAGCAGTACTTC
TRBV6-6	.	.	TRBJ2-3	CASSYPFDAQYF	TGTGCCAGCAGTTACCCATTCGATGCGCAGTATTTT
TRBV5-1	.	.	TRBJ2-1	CASSFKGGSSYNEQFF	TGCGCCAGCAGCTTTAAGGGGGGAAGCTCCTACAATGAGCAGTTCTTC
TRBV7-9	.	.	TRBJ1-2	CASSSQGRHYGYTF	TGTGCCAGCAGCTCACAGGGTCGGCACTATGGCTACACCTTC